The 22 T cell receptor beta chains reported below all come from one sample, sequenced in a study of blood T cell repertoires in COVID-19 (dated by TCRdb to between 2020 and 2021). Receptors were amplified or captured by the immunoSEQ multiplex PCR assay. TCRdb limited this immuneACCESS table to in-frame rearrangements with V and J called. A share of clones is missing; checked studies link under half to unresolved V genes, and the rest is unexplained. Present in this sample are about 100,000 clones, roughly 89% of which were seen just once. More than 5% of the sample is held by the ten biggest clonotypes. The sample taken for sequencing was peripheral blood. The source is a man between 70 and 80 years old with acute or convalescent COVID-19.

The chain couples TRBV27 to TRBJ1-2, with no clear D. Germline CDR1 reads MNHEY; CDR2 reads SMNVEV (reference sequence). V lost 8 bases and J lost 5, with 12 bases in between. This CDR3 has 12 amino acids. CDR3 sequence: CASGKEGYGYTF. The DNA of the CDR3 is TGTGCCAGCGGGAAGGAGGGATATGGCTACACCTTC.

Here the CDR3 DNA reads TGTGCCAGCAGCCAAGGCCTAGGGGCTCCAAAGCCCCAGCATTTT. Its protein is CASSQGLGAPKPQHF. The V call is TRBV3-1 (or the pseudogene TRBV3-2), the J call TRBJ1-5, with D possibly being TRBD1 (5 bases). CDR1 and CDR2 from the germline V gene are LGHDT and YNNKEL (reference sequence). Deletions cut 1 base from V and 8 bases from J, with 15 bases between. The CDR3 spans 15 residues.

The J gene is TRBJ2-7, the V gene TRBV12-3 or TRBV12-4; 11 bases line up with TRBD1. V trimming: 7 bases; J trimming: 5 bases; junction bases outside the gene matches: 4. This CDR3 contains 13 residues. Here the CDR3 reads CASTRTGGNEQYF. The CDR3 bases are TGTGCCAGCACCAGGACAGGGGGCAACGAGCAGTACTTC.

The rearrangement links TRBV11-2 to TRBJ1-1, with a weak D call TRBD1 (5 bases). Germline CDR1 SGHAT, CDR2 FQNNGV. The V and J ends lost 0 bases and 10 bases respectively, with 18 bases between them. The CDR3 has 15 amino acids. The CDR3 DNA sequence: TGTGCCAGCAGCTTAGATCTGGGGCTAAGAAATGGAGCTTTCTTT. This sequence encodes CASSLDLGLRNGAFF. The complete variable domain, with remaining parts taken from reference TRBV11-2 and TRBJ1-1, reads EAGVAQSPRYKIIEKRQSVAFWCNPISGHATLYWYQQILGQGPKLLIQFQNNGVVDDSQLPKDRFSAERLKGVDSTLKIQPAKLEDSAVYLCASSLDLGLRNGAFFGQGTRLTVV.

The chain recombines TRBV10-3 with TRBJ1-2; weak D call: TRBD1 (6 bases). CDR3 length: 15 residues. Between the trimmed V and J ends, which lost 3 bases and 4 bases, there was a span of 15 bases. Germline V lookup: CDR1 ENHRY, CDR2 SYGVKD. The CDR3 DNA is TGTGCCATCAGTGAATTCTCAGGGGTAACCTATGGCTACACCTTC. The encoded protein is CAISEFSGVTYGYTF.

The sample holds one count of this clone. V usage is TRBV19 and J usage is TRBJ1-2; 9 bases align to TRBD1. In germline, CDR1 is LNHDA, CDR2 SQIVND (reference sequence). V trimming: 6 bases; J trimming: 2 bases; junction bases outside the gene matches: 1. The CDR3 loop spans 13 amino acids. Written as DNA, the CDR3 is TGTGCCAGTAGAGACAGGGGGAACTATGGCTACACCTTC. It codes for CASRDRGNYGYTF.

J is TRBJ2-5 and V is TRBV4-1, with a possible D match to TRBD2 (5 bases). The CDR3 loop spans 15 amino acids. With 3 bases removed from V and 4 bases from J, the gap between germline ends came to 15 bases. CDR1 is MGHRA and CDR2 is YSYEKL in the germline V gene. CDR3 nucleotide sequence: TGCGCCAGCAGCCACCTACTAGGAGTATCAGAGACCCAGTACTTC. It translates to CASSHLLGVSETQYF.

The rearrangement uses TRBV11-3 and TRBJ2-7; D not resolved. The germline gives CDR1 SGHNT, CDR2 YENEEA. CDR3 length equals 14 residues. The V end was cut by 5 bases, the J end by 2 bases, with 13 bases between. The CDR3 reads CASSPETATYEQYF. CDR3 DNA sequence: TGTGCCAGCAGCCCCGAAACAGCTACCTACGAGCAGTACTTC.

The chain carries TRBV19 and TRBJ1-5; a weak D match, TRBD1 (5 bases). Trimming shortened V by 7 bases and J by 5 bases, and 21 bases separated the two germline ends. Germline CDR1 and CDR2: LNHDA and SQIVND (reference sequence). CDR3 size: 16 residues. The CDR3 spells CASTYGDSTRDQPQHF. For the CDR3, the DNA is TGTGCCAGTACCTATGGGGACTCCACCAGGGATCAGCCCCAGCATTTT.

V usage is TRBV9 and J usage is TRBJ1-2, with no clear D. The CDR3 consists of 11 residues. With 4 bases removed from V and 6 bases from J, the gap between germline ends came to 7 bases. From germline, CDR1 is SGDLS and CDR2 YYNGEE. The chain's CDR3 is CASSPSNGYTF. DNA of the CDR3: TGTGCCAGCAGCCCTTCTAATGGCTACACCTTC.

The genes are TRBV10-3 and TRBJ1-5, with a possible D match to TRBD1 (6 bases). CDR3 length: 13 amino acids. Trimming took 4 bases from V and 4 from J, leaving 8 bases between them. From germline, CDR1 is ENHRY and CDR2 SYGVKD. The CDR3: CAISVQGNQPQHF. The CDR3 coding sequence is TGTGCCATCAGTGTGCAGGGGAATCAGCCCCAGCATTTT.

The chain has TRBV4-2 and TRBJ2-7, with 10 bases matching TRBD1. The V gene's germline CDR1 is LGHNA and CDR2 YNFKEQ. V lost 3 bases, J lost 2 bases, and 4 bases stayed unmatched. The CDR3 is 15 amino acids. The CDR3 region is CASSQPGQGTYEQYF. The CDR3, as DNA: TGTGCCAGCAGCCAGCCGGGACAGGGGACCTACGAGCAGTACTTC.

The genes are TRBV7-9 and TRBJ2-5; 16 bases line up with TRBD2. Germline CDR1 reads SEHNR; CDR2 reads FQNEAQ (reference sequence). This CDR3 comprises 18 residues. V lost 0 bases and J lost 3; bases outside the gene matches: 4. Written as DNA, the CDR3 is TGTGCCAGCAGCTTAGCGGGACTAGCGGGAGGGCGCAAAGAGACCCAGTACTTC. It specifies CASSLAGLAGGRKETQYF.

The chain links TRBV14 to TRBJ2-1; the D is unclear. The germline V and J ends were trimmed by 2 bases and 4 bases, with 12 bases remaining between them. The CDR3 has 15 residues. CDR1 and CDR2 from the germline V gene are SGHDN and FVKESK. This CDR3 reads CASSQFETIYNEQFF. The CDR3 DNA is TGTGCCAGCAGCCAATTCGAGACAATTTACAATGAGCAGTTCTTC.

The chain couples TRBV5-8 to TRBJ1-4, with 10 bases lining up with TRBD1. The trim removed 4 bases at V and 1 base at J, leaving 10 bases unmatched. In germline, CDR1 is SGHTS, CDR2 YDEGEE. This CDR3 has 18 amino acids. The CDR3 region has the DNA TGTGCCAGCAGCGTGGGACAGGGGTTTGGTAGAACTAATGAAAAACTGTTTTTT. It is translated as CASSVGQGFGRTNEKLFF. Full variable domain (missing parts from reference TRBV5-8 and TRBJ1-4): EAGVTQSPTHLIKTRGQQATLRCSPISGHTSVYWYQQALGLGLQFLLWYDEGEERNRGNFPPRFSGRQFPNYSSELNVNALELEDSALYLCASSVGQGFGRTNEKLFFGSGTQLSVL.

A single count supports this clone. The chain combines TRBV7-2 with TRBJ2-1, with a tentative D call TRBD1 (6 bases). This CDR3 has 15 residues. Trimming took 2 bases from V and 6 from J, leaving 14 bases between them. The V gene's germline CDR1 is SGHTA and CDR2 FQGNSA. The CDR3 sequence is CASSLFEGGGNEQFF. CDR3 nucleotide sequence: TGTGCCAGCAGCTTATTCGAAGGGGGTGGCAATGAGCAGTTCTTC.

The genes are TRBV18 and TRBJ2-2, with 9 bases aligning to TRBD1. The CDR3 consists of 18 residues. Germline-derived CDR1 and CDR2 are KGHSH and LQKENI. V was pared by 6 bases and J by 6 bases, with 17 bases of the junction left unmatched. Here the CDR3 DNA reads TGTGCCAGCTCCCAATTCGAAGCTACAGGGGGCATGCCCGGGGAGCTGTTTTTT. Translating it yields CASSQFEATGGMPGELFF.

The chain recombines TRBV5-1 with TRBJ2-7, with TRBD2 matching 9 bases. The CDR3 contains 16 residues. V was clipped by 0 bases and J by 2 bases; unmatched bases: 6. Per the germline V gene, CDR1 is SGHRS and CDR2 is YFSETQ. DNA of the CDR3: TGCGCCAGCAGCTTGGGAGGACTAGCGATCCCCTACGAGCAGTACTTC. It is translated as CASSLGGLAIPYEQYF.

The chain recombines TRBV27 with TRBJ2-1; TRBD1 matches at 9 bases. J gave up 8 bases and V 4 bases, and 3 bases lay outside the gene matches. The length of the CDR3 is 13 residues. Looked up from germline, CDR1 is MNHEY and CDR2 is SMNVEV (reference sequence). This chain's CDR3 is CASSWTGEDEQFF. In DNA form, the CDR3 reads TGTGCCAGCAGTTGGACAGGGGAGGATGAGCAGTTCTTC.

The genes are TRBV7-9 and TRBJ1-4, with 8 bases that match TRBD1. This CDR3 comprises 13 residues. Germline CDR1 reads SEHNR; CDR2 reads FQNEAQ (reference sequence). V gave up 3 bases and J gave up 10 bases; unmatched junction bases: 4. The CDR3 here is CASSFDRGGKLFF. The DNA of the CDR3 is TGTGCCAGCAGCTTTGACAGGGGTGGAAAACTGTTTTTT.

The chain links TRBV10-3 to TRBJ2-7, with D perhaps TRBD2 (6 bases). V lost 10 bases and J lost 5, with 15 bases in between. The germline gives CDR1 ENHRY, CDR2 SYGVKD. The CDR3 is 12 residues long. In DNA, the CDR3 is TGTGCCACCTGGGACTCCCCGAACGAGCAGTACTTC. Its protein is CATWDSPNEQYF.

This clone occurred a few times. The chain links TRBV12-3 or TRBV12-4 to TRBJ2-1, with 8 bases fitting TRBD2. CDR3 length equals 13 residues. V shed 6 bases, J shed 7 bases, and the junction held 5 bases outside the gene matches. The CDR3 protein is CASSSGGWNEQFF. CDR3 coding DNA: TGTGCCAGCAGCAGCGGGGGTTGGAATGAGCAGTTCTTC.